This T cell receptor beta chain was sequenced in a study of CD8 T cells in ankylosing spondylitis. Each CDR3 protein gets one entry after TCRdb re-called the 5' RACE reads with MiXCR. Among hundreds of thousands of distinct CDR3 sequences, over 8.5% were seen once, and the ten largest hold around 7%. The CDR3 extends over 15 amino acids. Germline trimming cut 4 bases from V and 3 bases from J; bases unmatched to any gene: 7. Germline CDR1 and CDR2: MRHNA and SNTAGT. Input material: blood, either unsorted or a sorted T cell fraction (not recorded which). The V call is TRBV6-4, the J call TRBJ2-3, with 7 positions matching TRBD2. The sequence was obtained from a male donor with ankylosing spondylitis or in good health (not recorded which). CDR3 DNA: TGTGCCAGCAGTGCGACCCTAGCGGTGACAGATACGCAGTATTTT. Amino acids: CASSATLAVTDTQYF.